These 23 T cell receptor beta chains were all obtained from the same sample, sequenced in a study of blood T cell repertoires in COVID-19. Generated by immunoSEQ multiplex PCR, the TCRdb table keeps only in-frame clones and is missing some. The sample shows 250,000 or so clones, approximately 86% of them seen only once. Sequenced sample: peripheral blood. These receptors came from a man in his forties or fifties with active or convalescent COVID-19.

This clone has a single count. This chain links TRBV4-1 with TRBJ2-1, with 14 positions matching TRBD2. Germline V CDR1 and CDR2: MGHRA, YSYEKL. There are 16 residues in the CDR3. Losses at the gene ends were 0 bases for V and 6 bases for J; bases not matched to a gene: 1. CDR3 sequence (DNA): TGCGCCAGCAGCCAAGAAGGACTAGCGGGAGGCAATGAGCAGTTCTTC. This translates into CASSQEGLAGGNEQFF.

This sequence joins TRBV5-4 and TRBJ1-2; the D is unclear. CDR3 length: 14 residues. The germline V gene has CDR1 SGHNT and CDR2 YYREEE (reference sequence). V was shortened by 1 base and J by 2 bases, with 9 bases between the two germline ends. The CDR3, as DNA: TGTGCCAGCAGCTTGCGCAGTACCAACTATGGCTACACCTTC. Translating it yields CASSLRSTNYGYTF.

The chain links TRBV11-3 to TRBJ2-5, with TRBD1 matching 12 bases. Germline values: CDR1 SGHNT, CDR2 YENEEA. This CDR3 region has 19 residues. V gave up 5 bases and J gave up 3 bases; unmatched junction bases: 16. CDR3 coding DNA: TGTGCCAGCAGCCTTGGGACAGGGGGCTCGCTAGCGGGAGAAGAGACCCAGTACTTC. Its translation is CASSLGTGGSLAGEETQYF. Together with reference TRBV11-3 and TRBJ2-5, the CDR3 gives the full variable domain: EAGVVQSPRYKIIEKKQPVAFWCNPISGHNTLYWYLQNLGQGPELLIRYENEEAVDDSQLPKDRFSAERLKGVDSTLKIQPAELGDSAVYLCASSLGTGGSLAGEETQYFGPGTRLLVL.

The gene calls are TRBV20-1 and TRBJ1-2, with a tentative D call TRBD1 (5 bases). The germline V gene has CDR1 DFQATT and CDR2 SNEGSKA (reference sequence). V was clipped by 3 bases and J by 4 bases, with 12 bases between them. The CDR3 runs 13 residues. The CDR3 sequence is CSASEGDFYGYTF. CDR3 coding DNA: TGCAGTGCTAGTGAAGGGGACTTCTATGGCTACACCTTC.

In its sample, this clone was seen once. J is TRBJ2-7 and V is TRBV11-2; D unclear. The CDR3 runs to 11 residues. The ends were cut back, 1 base at V and 5 bases at J, with 3 bases in the middle. Germline CDR1 and CDR2: SGHAT and FQNNGV. The CDR3 reads CASSLGHEQYF. The CDR3 DNA reads as TGTGCCAGCAGCTTAGGGCACGAGCAGTACTTC.

J is TRBJ2-2 and V is TRBV11-3; TRBD1 is a possible D gene (6 bases). This CDR3 is 14 amino acids long. V shed 5 bases and J shed 5 bases, with 12 bases lying between them. The germline V gene encodes CDR1 SGHNT and CDR2 YENEEA. The DNA for the CDR3 is TGTGCCAGCAGCCAGGGGCGACGGACCGGGGAGCTGTTTTTT. Translation gives CASSQGRRTGELFF.

The chain uses TRBV6-5 and TRBJ1-1; no reliable D call. V lost 2 bases, J lost 5 bases, and 15 bases lay in between. The CDR3 covers 15 residues. Per germline, CDR1 MNHEY and CDR2 SVGAGI. The chain's CDR3 is CASSYASQRETEAFF. In DNA form, the CDR3 reads TGTGCCAGCAGTTACGCAAGTCAGAGGGAAACTGAAGCTTTCTTT.

V usage is TRBV6-6 and J usage is TRBJ2-7; 8 nucleotides match TRBD2. The CDR3 length is 14 residues. V trimming: 7 bases; J trimming: 4 bases; junction bases outside the gene matches: 9. Germline V lookup: CDR1 MNHNY, CDR2 SVGAGI (reference sequence). The CDR3 DNA reads TGTGCCAGCACTAGTTATCCTAGCGGGTACGAGCAGTACTTC. Residues: CASTSYPSGYEQYF.

The rearrangement joins TRBV13 to TRBJ2-7, with 8 bases identical to TRBD2. This CDR3 has 15 amino acids. V was pared by 3 bases and J by 0 bases, with 4 bases of the junction left unmatched. Germline V CDR1 and CDR2: PRHDT, FYEKMQ (reference sequence). CDR3 sequence: CASSFRGLASYEQYF. CDR3 nucleotide sequence: TGTGCCAGCAGCTTCCGCGGACTAGCCTCCTACGAGCAGTACTTC.

J is TRBJ1-5 and V is TRBV15, with 9 bases matching TRBD1. This CDR3 is built from 13 residues. Germline V lookup: CDR1 LNHNV, CDR2 YYDKDF (reference sequence). V lost 8 bases, J lost 4 bases, and 3 bases stayed unmatched. The DNA of the CDR3 is TGTGCCACCCGACAGGGGGGAAATCAGCCCCAGCATTTT. Translating it yields CATRQGGNQPQHF.

This chain connects TRBV10-3 to TRBJ1-2; D is unresolved. CDR3 length: 15 amino acids. Germline CDR1 and CDR2: ENHRY and SYGVKD. The ends were cut back, 6 bases at V and 9 bases at J, with 23 bases in the middle. The CDR3 spells CAISEGRDAAGRYTF. DNA for the CDR3: TGTGCCATCAGCGAGGGCAGAGACGCCGCGGGTCGCTACACCTTC.

To note about this clone: A junction end diverges from the germline sequence, so it may reflect a read error. This chain links TRBV3-1 (or the pseudogene TRBV3-2) with TRBJ1-6; no firm D call. Germline V CDR1 and CDR2: LGHDT, YNNKEL (reference sequence). The CDR3 has 14 residues. In DNA form, the CDR3 reads TGTGCCAGCACCCAACGAGGGAAGTATTCACCCCTCCACTTT. It specifies CASTQRGKYSPLHF.

The rearrangement uses TRBV6-4 and TRBJ2-1; tentatively, D is TRBD2 (5 bases). The CDR3 length is 15 residues. Germline lookup yields CDR1 MRHNA and CDR2 SNTAGT. V was cut by 2 bases and J by 5 bases, with 13 bases left in between. The chain's CDR3 is CASSDPARGNNEQFF. The CDR3 DNA is TGTGCCAGCAGTGACCCCGCGCGAGGGAACAATGAGCAGTTCTTC.

The chain is built from TRBV9 and TRBJ1-6; D unclear. The CDR3 is 16 amino acids. V was pared by 3 bases and J by 0 bases, with 10 bases between. The germline V gene encodes CDR1 SGDLS and CDR2 YYNGEE. The chain's CDR3 is CASSGRASSYNSPLHF. CDR3 nucleotide sequence: TGTGCCAGCAGCGGGAGGGCGAGCTCCTATAATTCACCCCTCCACTTT. The complete variable domain, with remaining parts taken from reference TRBV9 and TRBJ1-6, reads DSGVTQTPKHLITATGQRVTLRCSPRSGDLSVYWYQQSLDQGLQFLIQYYNGEERAKGNILERFSAQQFPDLHSELNLSSLELGDSALYFCASSGRASSYNSPLHFGNGTRLTVT.

This clone came up once. This chain joins TRBV7-8 and TRBJ2-6; 7 bases are a match to TRBD1. CDR3 length equals 18 residues. The trim removed 5 bases at V and 1 base at J, leaving 11 bases unmatched. Per the germline V gene, CDR1 is SGHVS and CDR2 is FQNEAQ. CDR3: CASSISRDSQSGANVLTF. In nucleotides, the CDR3 is TGTGCCAGCAGCATTAGCCGGGACAGCCAATCTGGGGCCAACGTCCTGACTTTC.

V usage is TRBV5-8 and J usage is TRBJ2-1, with D possibly TRBD1 on 6 matching bases. The CDR3 consists of 17 residues. From germline, CDR1 is SGHTS and CDR2 YDEGEE. V was clipped by 0 bases and J by 8 bases, with 21 bases between them. The CDR3 sequence: CASSLAWTETLWDEQFF. CDR3 coding DNA: TGTGCCAGCAGCTTGGCCTGGACAGAGACCCTATGGGATGAGCAGTTCTTC.

The chain has TRBV10-3 and TRBJ2-3; D might be TRBD2 (6 bases). In germline, CDR1 is ENHRY, CDR2 SYGVKD. The CDR3 length is 17 residues. Between the trimmed V and J ends, which lost 10 bases and 0 bases, there was a span of 23 bases. CDR3 residues: CATTEVGSYSSTDTQYF. The CDR3 DNA follows: TGTGCCACCACAGAAGTCGGGAGTTACTCTAGCACAGATACGCAGTATTTT.

This clone was seen more than once but under ten times. The chain carries TRBV19 and TRBJ1-1; 7 bases line up with TRBD1. The CDR3 loop spans 15 amino acids. J lost 1 base, V lost 10 bases, and 12 bases had no gene match. Looked up from germline, CDR1 is LNHDA and CDR2 is SQIVND (reference sequence). The CDR3 is CATMDRPIGNTEAFF. Here the CDR3 DNA reads TGTGCCACCATGGACAGGCCCATTGGGAACACTGAAGCTTTCTTT.

This chain joins TRBV7-2 and TRBJ1-5; TRBD1 is a possible D gene (5 bases). This CDR3 region has 17 residues. The germline CDR1 and CDR2 sequences are SGHTA and FQGNSA. The V end was cut by 5 bases, the J end by 2 bases, with 19 bases between. In DNA form, the CDR3 reads TGTGCCAGCAGCCTAATGGCAGGGAACGCGGGCAATCAGCCCCAGCATTTT. It codes for CASSLMAGNAGNQPQHF.

The chain couples TRBV5-4 to TRBJ2-1, with 8 bases identical to TRBD1. The CDR3 runs to 15 residues. J was trimmed by 0 bases and V by 4 bases; bases with no gene match: 3. Germline V gives CDR1 SGHNT, CDR2 YYREEE (reference sequence). The CDR3: CASSPTGASYNEQFF. The CDR3 bases are TGTGCCAGCAGCCCGACAGGGGCCTCCTACAATGAGCAGTTCTTC.

The chain uses TRBV6-1 and TRBJ2-2; 13 bases align to TRBD2. CDR1 is MNHNS, CDR2 SASEGT, per germline. V was pared by 4 bases and J by 2 bases, with 7 bases of the junction left unmatched. The CDR3 has 18 residues. In DNA form, the CDR3 reads TGTGCCAGCAGTGGTACTAGCGGGAGGGGGGTTAACACCGGGGAGCTGTTTTTT. Translating it yields CASSGTSGRGVNTGELFF.

The CDR3 coding sequence is TGTGCCAGTAGTGTCCAACCCCAGTCCTACGAGCAGTACTTC. Translation gives CASSVQPQSYEQYF. The V call is TRBV19, the J call TRBJ2-7; unclear D gene. The CDR3 totals 14 residues. Trimming left V 5 bases short and J 1 base short, with 12 bases between. Germline CDR1 LNHDA, CDR2 SQIVND (reference sequence).

The rearrangement joins TRBV13 to TRBJ1-3, with a tentative D call TRBD1 (6 bases). Trimming took 5 bases from V and 0 from J, leaving 11 bases between them. The CDR3 runs 15 residues. The germline CDR1 and CDR2 sequences are PRHDT and FYEKMQ (reference sequence). The CDR3 nucleotides read TGTGCCAGCAGCAGAGACAGGAGCTCTGGAAACACCATATATTTT. This codes for CASSRDRSSGNTIYF.